Listed here are 11 T cell receptor beta chains from one sample, sequenced in a study of T cell responses to AZD1222 COVID-19 vaccine (dated by TCRdb to the early 2020s). What this sample's time point label stands for: baseline before first vaccination. The method behind the library was the immunoSEQ multiplex PCR assay. TCRdb obtained this table from immuneACCESS and retained in-frame rearrangements with V and J assigned. These tables miss some clones; where compared with another copy, unresolved V genes account for less than half of the shortfall, and the remainder is unexplained. The sample profile shows roughly 100,000 clones; 70% to 90% of them were found once. The top ten hold 7% to 10% of the sample. Source: peripheral blood, taken on day 0 of AZD1222 vaccination. Every receptor here comes from an adult in good health.

This sequence joins TRBV7-8 and TRBJ1-4; a weak D match, TRBD1 (5 bases). Germline CDR1 is SGHVS and CDR2 is FQNEAQ. There are 16 residues in the CDR3. Between the trimmed V and J ends, which lost 2 bases and 8 bases, there was a span of 18 bases. The CDR3 protein is CASSLFQGGVGEKLFF. The CDR3 coding sequence is TGTGCCAGCAGCTTATTCCAGGGAGGGGTGGGCGAAAAACTGTTTTTT.

The rearrangement links TRBV7-8 to TRBJ2-5, with TRBD1 matching 8 bases. There are 17 residues in the CDR3. The J segment lost 5 bases and the V segment lost 5 bases, leaving 16 bases of the junction unmatched. Germline V lookup: CDR1 SGHVS, CDR2 FQNEAQ. The CDR3 sequence is CASSPITGGRDRETQYF. CDR3 sequence (DNA): TGTGCCAGCAGCCCAATCACAGGGGGTAGGGATCGGGAGACCCAGTACTTC. The whole variable domain, filled in from reference TRBV7-8 and TRBJ2-5, reads GAGVSQSPRYKVAKRGQDVALRCDPISGHVSLFWYQQALGQGPEFLTYFQNEAQLDKSGLPSDRFFAERPEGSVSTLKIQRTQQEDSAVYLCASSPITGGRDRETQYFGPGTRLLVL.

The chain is built from TRBV4-2 and TRBJ2-2, with D perhaps assigned TRBD1 or TRBD2 (5 bases each). Trimming stripped 2 bases from V and 5 bases from J, with 12 bases between. This CDR3 has 15 amino acids. CDR1 is LGHNA, CDR2 YNFKEQ, per germline. CDR3 residues: CASSQPGPMTGELFF. DNA of the CDR3: TGTGCCAGCAGCCAACCGGGACCCATGACCGGGGAGCTGTTTTTT.

The J gene is TRBJ1-1, the V gene TRBV6-1, with 12 bases aligning to TRBD1. After removal of 3 bases from V and 3 bases from J, the junction contained 2 bases not matched to a gene. The CDR3 has 15 amino acids. Germline V gives CDR1 MNHNS, CDR2 SASEGT. The DNA of the CDR3 is TGTGCCAGCAGTGATGGGACAGGGGGCCACACTGAAGCTTTCTTT. Residues: CASSDGTGGHTEAFF.

The chain carries TRBV3-1 (or the pseudogene TRBV3-2) and TRBJ1-2; 8 bases align to TRBD1. This CDR3 spans 15 amino acids. The junction had 5 bases not matched to a gene; V was cut back by 1 base and J by 4 bases. The germline V gene has CDR1 LGHDT and CDR2 YNNKEL (reference sequence). The CDR3 region is CASSQGDRSLYGYTF. The CDR3 nucleotides read TGTGCCAGCAGCCAAGGGGACAGGTCCCTCTATGGCTACACCTTC.

With regard to this clone: The identical CDR3 is also encoded by other nucleotide sequences in the sample. The chain carries TRBV18 and TRBJ1-2; possibly TRBD1 for D (5 bases). Trimming stripped 0 bases from V and 0 bases from J, with 5 bases between. The germline V gene has CDR1 KGHSH and CDR2 LQKENI. This CDR3 is built from 14 residues. The CDR3: CASSPPGANYGYTF. CDR3 DNA sequence: TGTGCCAGCTCACCACCGGGGGCTAACTATGGCTACACCTTC.

V is TRBV4-3 and J is TRBJ2-7; 7 nucleotides line up with TRBD2. Germline CDR1 reads LGHNA; CDR2 reads YSLEER. This CDR3 is built from 16 residues. J lost 1 base, V lost 0 bases, and 6 bases had no gene match. CDR3 nucleotides: TGCGCCAGCAGCCAAGATGGGGACTACCGGTCCTACGAGCAGTACTTC. Amino acids: CASSQDGDYRSYEQYF.

This chain uses TRBV29-1 with TRBJ1-5; D possibly corresponds to TRBD1 (6 bases). This CDR3 contains 13 residues. The germline CDR1 and CDR2 sequences are SQVTM and ANQGSEA. V lost 5 bases and J 5 bases, leaving 13 bases between the germline ends. CDR3: CSVSPGADQPQHF. The CDR3 nucleotides read TGCAGCGTTTCTCCAGGGGCCGATCAGCCCCAGCATTTT.

This chain uses TRBV19 with TRBJ2-7, with 16 bases that match TRBD2. With 3 bases clipped from V and 1 base from J, the junction kept 6 bases outside the gene matches. The germline V gene has CDR1 LNHDA and CDR2 SQIVND (reference sequence). CDR3 size: 18 residues. Written as DNA, the CDR3 is TGTGCCAGTAGTATCTCGGGACTAGCGGGAGGGCCATCCTACGAGCAGTACTTC. This translates into CASSISGLAGGPSYEQYF.

J is TRBJ1-5 and V is TRBV28; the match to TRBD1 covers 7 bases. V dropped 10 bases and J dropped 4; count of bases not matched to a gene: 10. The V gene's germline CDR1 is MDHEN and CDR2 SYDVKM. The CDR3 runs to 14 residues. CDR3 in DNA: TGTGCCACCACGGGACAGCCGACTAATCAGCCCCAGCATTTT. Translation gives CATTGQPTNQPQHF.

This chain connects TRBV6-1 to TRBJ2-7; the match to TRBD2 covers 7 bases. V trimming: 2 bases; J trimming: 2 bases; junction bases outside the gene matches: 9. The CDR3 runs 16 residues. The germline CDR1 and CDR2 sequences are MNHNS and SASEGT. This CDR3 reads CASSEPPSGATYEQYF. The CDR3 DNA reads as TGTGCCAGCAGTGAACCCCCTAGCGGAGCTACCTACGAGCAGTACTTC.